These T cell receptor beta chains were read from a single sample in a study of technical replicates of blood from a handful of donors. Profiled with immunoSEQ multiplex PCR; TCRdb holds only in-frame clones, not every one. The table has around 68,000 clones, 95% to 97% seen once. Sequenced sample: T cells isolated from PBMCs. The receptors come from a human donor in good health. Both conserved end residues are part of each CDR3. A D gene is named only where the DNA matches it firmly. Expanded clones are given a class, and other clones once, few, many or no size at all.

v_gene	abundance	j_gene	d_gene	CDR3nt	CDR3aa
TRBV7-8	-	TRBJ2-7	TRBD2	TGTGCCAGCAGGCCGCGAGGGGAGGGCCACGAGCAGTACTTC	CASRPRGEGHEQYF
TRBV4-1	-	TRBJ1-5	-	TGCGCCAGCAGCCAAGGTTTTCGGACAGTTAATAGCAATCAGCCCCAGCATTTT	CASSQGFRTVNSNQPQHF
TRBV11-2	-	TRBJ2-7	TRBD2	TGTGCCAGCAGCTTAGTACGAGGGAGGGGATCCTACGAGCAGTACTTC	CASSLVRGRGSYEQYF
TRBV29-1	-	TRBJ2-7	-	TGCAGCGTAGTGTCCAGCCATCATACTACCTACGAGCAGTACTTC	CSVVSSHHTTYEQYF
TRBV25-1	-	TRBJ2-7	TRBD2	TGTGCCAGCAGGGGGGGACTAGCGGGAGGTTCCTACGAGCAGTACTTC	CASRGGLAGGSYEQYF
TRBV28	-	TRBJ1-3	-	TGTGCCAGCATATTGGGAGGGCGAAACACCATATATTTT	CASILGGRNTIYF
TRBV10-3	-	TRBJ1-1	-	TGTGCCATCAGTGAGGTACCGACAGCATCTGAAGCTTTCTTT	CAISEVPTASEAFF
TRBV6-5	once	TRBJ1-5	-	TGTGCCAGCAGTTATGCCAGGGCGGATCAGCCCCAGCATTTT	CASSYARADQPQHF
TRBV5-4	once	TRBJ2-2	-	TGTGCCAGCAGCCGGACAGAACTCACCACCGGGGAGCTGTTTTTT	CASSRTELTTGELFF
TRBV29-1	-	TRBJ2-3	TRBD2	TGCAGCGTCACGGGGACTACCACAGATACGCAGTATTTT	CSVTGTTTDTQYF
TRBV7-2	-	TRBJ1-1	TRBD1	TGTGCCAGCAGCTTCACAGGGGCTGGGGGAGCTTTCTTT	CASSFTGAGGAFF
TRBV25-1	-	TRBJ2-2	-	TGTGCCAGCAGTGATAGGCCAGGGTACACCGGGGAGCTGTTTTTT	CASSDRPGYTGELFF
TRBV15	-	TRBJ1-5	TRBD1	TGTGCCACCAGCCCGCGACAGGGGGCTATTCAGCCCCAGCATTTT	CATSPRQGAIQPQHF
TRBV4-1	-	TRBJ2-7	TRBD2	TGCGCCAGCAGCCAAGGCCCCCTAGCGGGGGCCTACGAGCAGTACTTC	CASSQGPLAGAYEQYF
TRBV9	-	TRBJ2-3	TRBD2	TGTGCCAGCAGCCGTATCGGGGGAGGGCCCACAGATACGCAGTATTTT	CASSRIGGGPTDTQYF
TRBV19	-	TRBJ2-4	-	TGTGCCAGTAGTATAGCGGTTTCCACGATTCAGTACTTC	CASSIAVSTIQYF
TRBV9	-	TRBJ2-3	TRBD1	TGTGCCAGCAGCCCCGGACAGGGGTCACAGTACACAGATACGCAGTATTTT	CASSPGQGSQYTDTQYF
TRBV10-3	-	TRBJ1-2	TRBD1	TGTGCCATCAGTGATATCAGGGACAGGGGAAACTATGGCTACACCTTC	CAISDIRDRGNYGYTF
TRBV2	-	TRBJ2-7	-	TGTGCCAGCAGTTTTAGCCACGAGCAGTACTTC	CASSFSHEQYF
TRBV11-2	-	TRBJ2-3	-	TGTGCCAGCAGCTTAGACAGAAGCACAGATACGCAGTATTTT	CASSLDRSTDTQYF
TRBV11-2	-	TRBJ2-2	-	TGTGCCAGCAGTTTAATCCAGATTACCGGGGAGCTGTTTTTT	CASSLIQITGELFF
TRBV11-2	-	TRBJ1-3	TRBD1	TGTGCCAGCAGCCTCTTTGACAGGGGGCTGGTTAATGGAAACACCATATATTTT	CASSLFDRGLVNGNTIYF
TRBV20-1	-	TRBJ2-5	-	TGCAGTGCGAATGACCTGGAGCAGTACTTC	CSANDLEQYF
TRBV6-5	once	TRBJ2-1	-	TGTGCCACCAGACCCCTTCTAGCCCACAATGAGCAGTTCTTC	CATRPLLAHNEQFF
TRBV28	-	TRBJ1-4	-	TGTGCCAGCAGCCTCCATAGACCAGGTGAAAAACTGTTTTTT	CASSLHRPGEKLFF
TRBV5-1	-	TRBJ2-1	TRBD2	TGCGCCAGCAGCTTAATCGGGACTAGCGGGAGGGGGAATGAGCAGTTCTTC	CASSLIGTSGRGNEQFF
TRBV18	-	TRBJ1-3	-	TGTGCCAGCTCACCACGTTCGACAGACGTCGCTGGAAACACCATATATTTT	CASSPRSTDVAGNTIYF
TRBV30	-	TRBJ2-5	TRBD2	TGTGCCTGGATGTACGAAAGCCCAACGGGGGGTAAGGCCCAGTACTTC	CAWMYESPTGGKAQYF
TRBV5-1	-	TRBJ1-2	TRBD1	TGCGCCAGCAGCTTAGAACAGGGGGTTATTTATGGCTACACCTTC	CASSLEQGVIYGYTF
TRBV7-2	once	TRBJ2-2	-	TGTGCCAGCAGCTCAGGGAACACCGGGGAGCTGTTTTTT	CASSSGNTGELFF
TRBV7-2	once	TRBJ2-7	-	TGTGCCAGCAGCGTCCCTTACCGGGGTCATTTCTACGAGCAGTACTTC	CASSVPYRGHFYEQYF
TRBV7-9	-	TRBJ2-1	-	TGTGCCAGCAGCTCCTCCATCTGGAGTAAAGGTTTACAAGGCAATGAGCAGTTCTTC	CASSSSIWSKGLQGNEQFF
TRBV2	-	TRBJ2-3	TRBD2	TGTGCCAGCGGGCTAGCGGGTGGAGATACGCAGTATTTT	CASGLAGGDTQYF
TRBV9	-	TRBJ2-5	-	TGTGCCAGCAGCGTAGCGGGTGCCCAAGAGACCCAGTACTTC	CASSVAGAQETQYF
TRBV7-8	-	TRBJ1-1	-	TGTGCCAGCAGCTTAGCGCAGGGTTCGGTCACTGAAGCTTTCTTT	CASSLAQGSVTEAFF
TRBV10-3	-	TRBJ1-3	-	TGTGCCATCAGTAAACTCGGACAACGCCACTCTGGAAACACCATATATTTT	CAISKLGQRHSGNTIYF
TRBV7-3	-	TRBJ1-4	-	TGTGCCAGCAGCCCCGGTCGGGACTCTAATGAAAAACTGTTTTTT	CASSPGRDSNEKLFF
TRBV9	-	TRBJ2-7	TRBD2	TGTGCCAGCAGCATGGGACTAGGGCGGCTCGAGCAGTACTTC	CASSMGLGRLEQYF
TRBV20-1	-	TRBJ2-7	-	TGCAGTGCTAGAGTATACGAGCAGTACTTC	CSARVYEQYF
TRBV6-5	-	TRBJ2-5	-	TGTGCCAGCAGTTACTCATTTGACAGACAAGAGACCCAGTACTTC	CASSYSFDRQETQYF
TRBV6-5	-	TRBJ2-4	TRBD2	TGTGCCAGCAGCCCGGGACTAGCGGGAGTGGGCATTCAGTACTTC	CASSPGLAGVGIQYF
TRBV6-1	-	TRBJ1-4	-	TGTGCCAGCAGTGTCGGGGGGAAGAGTGAAAAACTGTTTTTT	CASSVGGKSEKLFF
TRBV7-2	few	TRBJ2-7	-	TGTGCCAGCAGCCCGCAATATCGACTCAACGAGCAGTACTTC	CASSPQYRLNEQYF
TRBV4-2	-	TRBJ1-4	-	TGTGCCAGCAGCCCGGAGAGAGAAAAACTGTTTTTT	CASSPEREKLFF
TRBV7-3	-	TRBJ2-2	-	TGTGCCAGCAGTTTTGTCGGGGACACCGGGGAGCTGTTTTTT	CASSFVGDTGELFF
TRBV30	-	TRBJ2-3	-	TGTGCCTGGAGTGCCCTAGCGCCCGGCACAGATACGCAGTATTTT	CAWSALAPGTDTQYF
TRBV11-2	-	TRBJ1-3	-	TGTGCCAGCAGCTTATACACCGGGAGCTCTGGAAACACCATATATTTT	CASSLYTGSSGNTIYF